These 24 T cell receptor beta chains came from one sample sequenced in a study of graft-versus-host responses after intestinal transplantation. About 200,000 CFSE-labeled responder cells were plated with about 200,000 irradiated, violet-dye-labeled stimulator cells. Repertoires were generated with immunoSEQ multiplex PCR, while TCRdb's copy carries only in-frame clones and drops some. Of 8,000 or so clones listed, roughly 30% were seen once; the top ten hold under 2.5%. This material consisted of alloreactive CD8+ T cells from a mixed lymphocyte reaction culture, taken before intestinal transplant. The subset denotes: CFSE-low proliferating T cells sorted from roughly six-day pre-transplant mixed lymphocyte reaction (GvH or HvG direction). All receptors derive from a human patient who received an intestinal transplant.

The genes are TRBV7-6 and TRBJ2-3; D call uncertain. The CDR3 is made up of 12 amino acids. The ends were cut back, 5 bases at V and 2 bases at J, with 5 bases in the middle. CDR1 and CDR2 from the germline V gene are SGHVS and FNYEAQ. As DNA, the CDR3 is TGTGCCAGCAGCCTCCTCACAGATACGCAGTATTTT. As protein: CASSLLTDTQYF. Full variable domain (rest looked up from reference TRBV7-6 and TRBJ2-3): GAGVSQSPRYKVTKRGQDVALRCDPISGHVSLYWYRQALGQGPEFLTYFNYEAQQDKSGLPNDRFSAERPEGSISTLTIQRTEQRDSAMYRCASSLLTDTQYFGPGTRLTVL.

The table lists this clone with a few counts. This chain links TRBV19 with TRBJ1-5; 10 bases agree with TRBD1. The V segment lost 7 bases and the J segment 2 bases; nucleotides outside the gene matches: 8. Germline assignment: CDR1 LNHDA and CDR2 SQIVND (reference sequence). The CDR3 is 16 amino acids. Written as DNA, the CDR3 is TGTGCCAGTAAGCGGGACAGGGGTGTAGGCAATCAGCCCCAGCATTTT. Amino acids: CASKRDRGVGNQPQHF. Full variable domain (outside the CDR3, taken from reference TRBV19 and TRBJ1-5): DGGITQSPKYLFRKEGQNVTLSCEQNLNHDAMYWYRQDPGQGLRLIYYSQIVNDFQKGDIAEGYSVSREKKESFPLTVTSAQKNPTAFYLCASKRDRGVGNQPQHFGDGTRLSIL.

In this sample, this clone turned up a few times. The V call is TRBV6-6, the J call TRBJ1-2, with D maybe TRBD1 (5 bases). Trimming pared 10 bases from V and 0 bases from J, leaving 12 bases between. Germline V gene sequence: CDR1 MNHNY, CDR2 SVGAGI (reference sequence). CDR3 length: 13 residues. CDR3 coding DNA: TGTGCCACGGGGGAGGGAGCTAACTATGGCTACACCTTC. It translates to CATGEGANYGYTF.

This clone came up a few times. V gene TRBV4-3 combines with J gene TRBJ2-3; D might be TRBD2 (6 bases). The CDR3 extends over 20 amino acids. Trimming removed 0 bases from V and 3 bases from J, with 25 bases in between. The V gene's germline CDR1 is LGHNA and CDR2 YSLEER. CDR3 amino acids: CASSQEPHPGSGVVTDTQYF. CDR3 DNA sequence: TGCGCCAGCAGCCAAGAACCACATCCGGGTAGCGGCGTAGTGACAGATACGCAGTATTTT.

The V call is TRBV27, the J call TRBJ2-3; possible D gene TRBD1, 8 bases. CDR1 and CDR2 (germline): MNHEY, SMNVEV (reference sequence). V gave up 5 bases and J gave up 1 base, with 13 bases separating them. The CDR3 sequence is 15 residues long. CDR3 residues: CASSSGTGGTDTQYF. The DNA of the CDR3 is TGTGCCAGCAGTAGCGGGACAGGCGGCACAGATACGCAGTATTTT.

This clone was counted between two and nine times. The chain is built from TRBV7-9 and TRBJ2-1; TRBD2 agrees at 12 bases. Germline V lookup: CDR1 SEHNR, CDR2 FQNEAQ (reference sequence). The V and J ends lost 1 base and 7 bases, in that order; junction bases with no gene match: 2. The CDR3 has 15 amino acids. In DNA form, the CDR3 reads TGTGCCAGCAGCTTAGAAACTAGCGGGGGGAATGAGCAGTTCTTC. It is translated as CASSLETSGGNEQFF.

This clone has a handful of counts. The V and J genes are TRBV5-1 and TRBJ2-1, with 8 nucleotides matching TRBD2. The CDR3 runs 16 residues. CDR1 SGHRS and CDR2 YFSETQ come from the germline V gene. V gave up 1 base and J gave up 0 bases; unmatched junction bases: 3. The CDR3 loop is CASSLRTSTSYNEQFF. CDR3 nucleotides: TGCGCCAGCAGCTTGAGGACTAGCACCTCCTACAATGAGCAGTTCTTC.

The chain has TRBV21-1 and TRBJ2-2; the table gives TRBD1 as D, unverified against the DNA. TRBV21-1 is a pseudogene segment. The CDR3 loop spans 19 amino acids. The CDR3 is CASSEPGTEPLANTGELFF. The DNA of the CDR3 is TGTGCCAGCAGCGAACCCGGGACAGAGCCTCTCGCGAACACCGGGGAGCTGTTTTTT.

This clone has only a few counts. This chain uses TRBV6-5 with TRBJ1-3; no reliable D call. The germline V gene encodes CDR1 MNHEY and CDR2 SVGAGI. The CDR3 totals 14 residues. The V gene lost 2 bases and the J gene lost 2 bases, with 7 bases spanning the gap. The CDR3 region is CASSYGRPGNTIYF. The CDR3 coding sequence is TGTGCCAGCAGTTACGGCAGGCCTGGAAACACCATATATTTT.

The sample holds a few counts of this clone. V is TRBV4-2 and J is TRBJ1-1, with unresolved D. In germline, CDR1 is LGHNA, CDR2 YNFKEQ. Trimming took off 4 bases at V and 4 bases at J, with 10 bases between the two ends. CDR3 length equals 13 residues. Written as DNA, the CDR3 is TGTGCCAGCAGCCTAGACTGGAGCACTGAAGCTTTCTTT. Amino acids: CASSLDWSTEAFF.

In its sample, this clone was seen a few times. This chain links TRBV30 with TRBJ1-6, with D unresolved. Germline assignment: CDR1 GTSNPN and CDR2 SVGIG (reference sequence). There are 13 residues in the CDR3. Trimming removed 4 bases from V and 8 bases from J, with 12 bases in between. CDR3 nucleotide sequence: TGTGCCTGGACGGTCCGGCGGGATTCACCCCTCCACTTT. Translated: CAWTVRRDSPLHF.

The rearrangement joins TRBV30 to TRBJ2-1; 10 nucleotides align to TRBD2. Germline CDR1 is GTSNPN and CDR2 is SVGIG (reference sequence). This CDR3 region has 14 residues. After removal of 2 bases from V and 5 bases from J, the junction contained 3 bases not matched to a gene. CDR3 amino acids: CAWSRLAGNNEQFF. The CDR3 DNA reads as TGTGCCTGGAGTCGACTAGCGGGCAACAATGAGCAGTTCTTC.

This sequence joins TRBV7-8 and TRBJ2-7, with TRBD2 identical over 8 bases. Germline CDR1 is SGHVS and CDR2 is FQNEAQ. The CDR3 totals 14 residues. J was trimmed by 5 bases and V by 2 bases; bases with no gene match: 5. CDR3 DNA sequence: TGTGCCAGCAGCTTATCGGGGGGGTCGGACGAGCAGTACTTC. It yields the protein CASSLSGGSDEQYF.

To note about this clone: The junction does not match germline at one end; this may be a read error. The V and J genes are TRBV29-1 and TRBJ2-1; 10 bases line up with TRBD2. Per germline, CDR1 SQVTM and CDR2 ANQGSEA. This CDR3 contains 14 residues. The DNA of the CDR3 is TGCAGCGTCGAAGCGGGAGGGGCCTACAATGAGCAGTTCTTC. Translation: CSVEAGGAYNEQFF.

The CDR3 DNA reads as TGTGCCAGCAGTGTAGCCAGAACCTACGAGCAGTACTTC. Protein sequence: CASSVARTYEQYF. V usage is TRBV2 and J usage is TRBJ2-7; D ambiguous. The V and J ends lost 4 bases and 2 bases respectively, with 9 bases between them. Germline CDR1 reads SNHLY; CDR2 reads FYNNEI. The CDR3 covers 13 residues.

This clone turned up a few times. The J gene is TRBJ2-3, the V gene TRBV4-1; D ambiguous. Germline-derived CDR1 and CDR2 are MGHRA and YSYEKL. The CDR3 runs 12 residues. Deletions cut 1 base from V and 5 bases from J, with 4 bases between. CDR3 sequence reads: CASSQGGDTQYF. DNA for the CDR3: TGCGCCAGCAGCCAAGGAGGAGATACGCAGTATTTT.

This clone was found a few times. The chain links TRBV16 to TRBJ2-3; 10 bases align to TRBD2. The CDR3 covers 16 residues. V lost 4 bases and J lost 0; bases outside the gene matches: 4. CDR1 KGHSY and CDR2 FQNENV come from the germline V gene. CDR3 in amino acids: CASSPGLADSTDTQYF. The CDR3 DNA follows: TGTGCCAGCAGCCCCGGACTAGCGGATAGCACAGATACGCAGTATTTT.

The J gene is TRBJ1-2, the V gene TRBV19; 10 positions agree with TRBD1. The J segment lost 6 bases and the V segment lost 3 bases, leaving 13 bases of the junction unmatched. The CDR3 covers 17 residues. Germline CDR1 and CDR2: LNHDA and SQIVND (reference sequence). CDR3 bases: TGTGCCAGTAGTATGGCAGGGACAGGGGTCCACGCGGATGGCTACACCTTC. Amino acids: CASSMAGTGVHADGYTF.

The chain employs TRBV4-2 and TRBJ1-1, with D maybe TRBD1 (6 bases). This CDR3 has 16 residues. Per the germline V gene, CDR1 is LGHNA and CDR2 is YNFKEQ. V lost 1 base to trimming and J lost 2 bases, with 14 bases between them. The CDR3 here is CASSQVGGGPNTEAFF. CDR3 DNA: TGTGCCAGCAGCCAAGTGGGCGGGGGCCCCAACACTGAAGCTTTCTTT.

V and J are TRBV19 and TRBJ1-1; 8 positions match TRBD1. The CDR3 sequence is 18 residues long. Germline CDR1 LNHDA, CDR2 SQIVND (reference sequence). The ends lost 3 bases at V and 0 bases at J; junction bases unmatched: 12. The DNA of the CDR3 is TGTGCCAGTAGTATGTTTCAGGGGGCCTATTCGATGAACACTGAAGCTTTCTTT. Translation: CASSMFQGAYSMNTEAFF.

The chain is built from TRBV7-2 and TRBJ1-1; D might be TRBD1 (5 bases). Germline CDR1 reads SGHTA; CDR2 reads FQGNSA. The CDR3 totals 14 residues. V was shortened by 3 bases and J by 3 bases, with 11 bases between the two germline ends. The CDR3: CASSLSGGYTEAFF. The CDR3 DNA follows: TGTGCCAGCAGCTTGTCGGGGGGGTACACTGAAGCTTTCTTT.

V and J are TRBV19 and TRBJ2-2, with a weak D call TRBD2 (6 bases). This CDR3 comprises 19 residues. Trimming stripped 3 bases from V and 8 bases from J, with 28 bases between. Germline CDR1 LNHDA, CDR2 SQIVND (reference sequence). In nucleotides, the CDR3 is TGTGCCAGTAGTATTGAGGGTGTGGCGGGACGCCCCATGTCGGGGGAGCTGTTTTTT. It yields the protein CASSIEGVAGRPMSGELFF. Supplemented by reference TRBV19 and TRBJ2-2, the full variable domain reads DGGITQSPKYLFRKEGQNVTLSCEQNLNHDAMYWYRQDPGQGLRLIYYSQIVNDFQKGDIAEGYSVSREKKESFPLTVTSAQKNPTAFYLCASSIEGVAGRPMSGELFFGEGSRLTVL.

The chain couples TRBV19 to TRBJ1-1; D might be TRBD1 (6 bases). CDR3 length: 15 residues. Germline assignment: CDR1 LNHDA and CDR2 SQIVND (reference sequence). V gave up 3 bases and J gave up 1 base, with 12 bases separating them. The CDR3 here is CASSIPGHWNTEAFF. The CDR3, as DNA: TGTGCCAGTAGTATCCCGGGACACTGGAACACTGAAGCTTTCTTT.

The rearrangement links TRBV13 to TRBJ2-7; D is possibly TRBD1 (6 bases). Trimming shortened V by 2 bases and J by 2 bases, and 16 bases separated the two germline ends. The germline V gene encodes CDR1 PRHDT and CDR2 FYEKMQ (reference sequence). The CDR3 runs 16 residues. The CDR3 bases are TGTGCCAGCAGCTTATTCCAGGGGAATGGGGCCTACGAGCAGTACTTC. This encodes CASSLFQGNGAYEQYF.